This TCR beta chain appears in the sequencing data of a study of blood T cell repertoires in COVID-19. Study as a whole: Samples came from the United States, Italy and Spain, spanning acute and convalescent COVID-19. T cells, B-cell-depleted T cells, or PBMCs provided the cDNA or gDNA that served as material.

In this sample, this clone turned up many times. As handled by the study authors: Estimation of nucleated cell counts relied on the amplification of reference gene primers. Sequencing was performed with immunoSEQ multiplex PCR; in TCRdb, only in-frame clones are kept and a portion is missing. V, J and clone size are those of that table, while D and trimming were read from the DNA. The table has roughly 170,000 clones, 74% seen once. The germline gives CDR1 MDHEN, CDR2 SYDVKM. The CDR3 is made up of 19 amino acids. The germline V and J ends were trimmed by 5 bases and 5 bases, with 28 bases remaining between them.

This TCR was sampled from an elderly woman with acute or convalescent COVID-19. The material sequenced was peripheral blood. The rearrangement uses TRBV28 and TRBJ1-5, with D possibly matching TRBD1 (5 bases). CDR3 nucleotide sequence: TGTGCCAGCAGTCCGTCGGAGGGGTTAGGGTCGGTCTGGGATCAGCCCCAGCATTTT. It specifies CASSPSEGLGSVWDQPQHF.